What follows are 4 T cell receptor beta chains derived from one specimen sequenced in a study of T cell repertoires in cytomegalovirus infection. TCRdb processed the reads anew with MiXCR; each CDR3 protein has one entry. The data hold around 550,000 distinct CDR3 sequences, with approximately 25% observed a single time. Sequencing was carried out using PBMCs. These receptors were taken from a human donor in good health (CMV status not recorded). Some clones in this sample may be carry-over from other donors' samples.

The chain is built from TRBV27 and TRBJ2-7, with 7 bases aligning to TRBD2. The germline CDR1 and CDR2 sequences are MNHEY and SMNVEV (reference sequence). V lost 3 bases to trimming and J lost 3 bases; unmatched junction nucleotides: 5. The CDR3 spans 14 residues. In DNA, the CDR3 is TGTGCCAGCAGTTTTGGGAGGGAGGACTACGAGCAGTACGTC. As protein: CASSFGREDYEQYV.

This clonotype was recorded at least ten times. This chain joins TRBV7-2 and TRBJ1-1; no firm D call. CDR1 and CDR2 (germline): SGHTA, FQGNSA. The CDR3 loop spans 13 amino acids. V was clipped by 3 bases and J by 1 base, with 6 bases between them. The CDR3 here is CASSFAENTEAFF. DNA for the CDR3: TGTGCCAGCAGCTTCGCCGAGAACACTGAAGCTTTCTTT.

The rearrangement joins TRBV6-5 to TRBJ2-3; no clear D gene. This CDR3 contains 15 residues. V was cut by 3 bases and J by 6 bases, with 16 bases left in between. Germline V lookup: CDR1 MNHEY, CDR2 SVGAGI. CDR3 nucleotide sequence: TGTGCCAGCAGTTATAGCCGGGTGAGCAAGGATACGCAGTATTTT. Translated: CASSYSRVSKDTQYF.

This clonotype appeared many times. The gene calls are TRBV6-2 or TRBV6-3 and TRBJ2-5; tentative D call: TRBD1 (5 bases). Germline lookup yields CDR1 MNHEY and CDR2 SVGEGT. Between the trimmed V and J ends, which lost 4 bases and 5 bases, there was a span of 11 bases. This CDR3 contains 13 residues. CDR3 protein: CASSSDNWETQYF. The CDR3 DNA follows: TGTGCCAGCAGTTCGGACAATTGGGAGACCCAGTACTTC.